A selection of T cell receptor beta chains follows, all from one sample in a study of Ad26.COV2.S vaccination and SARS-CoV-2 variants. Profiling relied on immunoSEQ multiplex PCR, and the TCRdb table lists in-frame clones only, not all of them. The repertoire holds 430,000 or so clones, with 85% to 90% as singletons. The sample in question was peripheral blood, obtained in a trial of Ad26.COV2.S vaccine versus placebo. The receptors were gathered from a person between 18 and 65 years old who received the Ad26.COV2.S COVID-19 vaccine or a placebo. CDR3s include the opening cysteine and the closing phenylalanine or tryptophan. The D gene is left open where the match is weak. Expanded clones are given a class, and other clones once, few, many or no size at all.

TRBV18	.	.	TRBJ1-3	CASSPRVVSGNTIYF	TGTGCCAGCTCACCACGCGTAGTATCTGGAAACACCATATATTTT
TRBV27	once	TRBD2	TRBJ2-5	CASRPSGGEETQYF	TGTGCCAGCAGACCAAGCGGGGGCGAAGAGACCCAGTACTTC
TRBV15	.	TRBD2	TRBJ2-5	CATSRDRLAGVETQYF	TGTGCCACCAGCAGAGATCGACTAGCGGGAGTAGAGACCCAGTACTTC
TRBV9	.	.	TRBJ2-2	CASCSGSTGELFF	TGTGCCAGCTGCAGCGGGTCCACCGGGGAGCTGTTTTTT
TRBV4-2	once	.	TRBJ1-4	CASSRTGTPNEKLFF	TGTGCCAGCAGTCGCACCGGGACACCTAATGAAAAACTGTTTTTT
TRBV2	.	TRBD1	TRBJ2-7	CASSEVLTGGSYEQYF	TGTGCCAGCAGTGAAGTTTTGACAGGGGGATCATACGAGCAGTACTTC
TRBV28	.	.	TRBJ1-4	CASSLYDSWGEKLFF	TGTGCCAGCAGTTTATATGACAGTTGGGGGGAAAAACTGTTTTTT
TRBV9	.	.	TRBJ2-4	CASSVRAVGNIQYF	TGTGCCAGCAGTGTCAGGGCCGTGGGAAACATTCAGTACTTC
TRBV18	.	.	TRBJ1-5	CASSSGTANQPQHF	TGTGCCAGCTCGTCAGGGACGGCGAATCAGCCCCAGCATTTT
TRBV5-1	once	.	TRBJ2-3	CASSPMTGQTDTQYF	TGCGCCAGCAGCCCGATGACAGGTCAGACAGATACGCAGTATTTT
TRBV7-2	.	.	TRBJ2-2	CASSHPGGELFF	TGTGCCAGCAGCCACCCGGGAGGGGAGCTGTTTTTT
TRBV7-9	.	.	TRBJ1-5	CASSLGPQPQHF	TGTGCCAGCAGCTTAGGTCCTCAGCCCCAGCATTTT
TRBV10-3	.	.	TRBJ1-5	CAISESTGLNQPQHF	TGTGCCATCAGTGAGTCGACAGGCCTAAATCAGCCCCAGCATTTT
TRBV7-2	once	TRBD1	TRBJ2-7	CASSLGGTGFWLHAYEQYF	TGTGCCAGCAGCTTAGGAGGGACAGGGTTTTGGCTCCACGCCTACGAGCAGTACTTC
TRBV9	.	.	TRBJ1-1	CASSVLEGYTEAFF	TGTGCCAGCAGCGTATTGGAGGGATACACTGAAGCTTTCTTT
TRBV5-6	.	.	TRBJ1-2	CASNNRDLRTF	TGTGCCAGCAACAACCGGGACCTTCGCACCTTC
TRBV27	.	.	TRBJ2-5	CASSLGGSGGTQYF	TGTGCCAGCAGTTTAGGGGGTTCTGGAGGGACCCAGTACTTC
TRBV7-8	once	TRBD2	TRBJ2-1	CASSGSVGSGRTFSYNEQFF	TGTGCCAGCAGCGGCAGCGTTGGTAGCGGGAGGACCTTCTCCTACAATGAGCAGTTCTTC
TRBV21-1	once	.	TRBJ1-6	CASPSKGTGLPNSPLHF	TGTGCCAGTCCATCAAAAGGGACAGGCCTCCCTAATTCACCCCTCCACTTT
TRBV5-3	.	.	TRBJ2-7	CARSPRMLPELYEQYF	TGTGCCAGAAGCCCGCGTATGCTTCCCGAACTCTACGAGCAGTACTTC
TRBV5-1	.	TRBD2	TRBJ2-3	CASSARTSGGTDTQYF	TGCGCCAGCAGCGCCAGGACTAGCGGGGGGACAGATACGCAGTATTTT
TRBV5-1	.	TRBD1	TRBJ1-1	CASSATGVLNTEAFF	TGCGCCAGCAGCGCCACAGGGGTCCTGAACACTGAAGCTTTCTTT
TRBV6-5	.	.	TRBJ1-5	CASRDILEPQHF	TGTGCCAGCCGGGACATTTTAGAGCCCCAGCATTTT
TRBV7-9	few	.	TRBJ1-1	CASSWDNRGTEAFF	TGTGCCAGCAGCTGGGACAACCGGGGCACTGAAGCTTTCTTT
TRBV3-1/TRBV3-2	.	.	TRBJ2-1	CASSHYSYNEQFF	TGTGCCAGCAGCCATTATTCCTACAATGAGCAGTTCTTC
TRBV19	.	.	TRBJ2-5	CASSIVSGRGETQYF	TGTGCCAGTAGTATAGTGTCCGGGCGAGGGGAGACCCAGTACTTC
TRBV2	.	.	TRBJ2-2	CASDRESVGELFF	TGTGCCAGCGATAGGGAGAGTGTCGGGGAGCTGTTTTTT
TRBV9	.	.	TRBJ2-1	CASSVVGGESSYNEQFF	TGTGCCAGCAGCGTAGTGGGGGGAGAGAGCTCCTACAATGAGCAGTTCTTC
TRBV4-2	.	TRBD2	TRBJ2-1	CASGELAGRDNEQFF	TGTGCCAGCGGGGAACTAGCGGGCCGGGACAATGAGCAGTTCTTC
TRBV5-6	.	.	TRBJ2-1	CASSFGWAINEQFF	TGTGCCAGCAGCTTTGGTTGGGCTATCAATGAGCAGTTCTTC
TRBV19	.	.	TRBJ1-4	CASISGRATNEKLFF	TGTGCCAGTATATCGGGGCGGGCGACTAATGAAAAACTGTTTTTT
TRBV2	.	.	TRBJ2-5	CASGGRQETQYF	TGTGCCAGCGGAGGCAGGCAAGAGACCCAGTACTTC
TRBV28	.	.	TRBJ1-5	CASSLIGVDGARRNQPQHF	TGTGCCAGCAGTTTAATCGGGGTGGATGGGGCTCGGAGAAATCAGCCCCAGCATTTT
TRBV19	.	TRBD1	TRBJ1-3	CASSTDRASGNTIYF	TGTGCCAGTAGTACTGACAGGGCCTCTGGAAACACCATATATTTT
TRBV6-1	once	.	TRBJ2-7	CASSERSLRPYEQYF	TGTGCCAGCAGTGAACGGTCCCTGAGACCCTACGAGCAGTACTTC
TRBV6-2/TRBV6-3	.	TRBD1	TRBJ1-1	CASSYHRDRGRVNTEAFF	TGTGCCAGCAGTTACCACCGGGACAGGGGGCGTGTGAACACTGAAGCTTTCTTT
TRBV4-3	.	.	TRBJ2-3	CASSQARASDTQYF	TGCGCCAGCAGCCAAGCCAGGGCCTCTGATACGCAGTATTTT
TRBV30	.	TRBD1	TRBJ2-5	CAWSATGTGEVRETQYF	TGTGCCTGGAGTGCAACCGGGACAGGGGAAGTGAGGGAGACCCAGTACTTC
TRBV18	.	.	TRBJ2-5	CASSPADAKTQYF	TGTGCCAGCTCACCAGCCGATGCCAAGACCCAGTACTTC
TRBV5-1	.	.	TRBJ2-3	CATRDSQFTDTQYF	TGCGCCACCCGGGACTCGCAATTCACAGATACGCAGTATTTT
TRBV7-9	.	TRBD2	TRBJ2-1	CASSLAGLGQIF	TGTGCCAGCAGCTTAGCGGGACTAGGTCAGATCTTC
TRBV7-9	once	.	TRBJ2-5	CASSPRGGGIQETQYF	TGTGCCAGCAGCCCAAGGGGGGGTGGCATCCAAGAGACCCAGTACTTC